A single T cell receptor (beta chain) is shown here with its context. Its specificity is not known. The donor population consisted of healthy HIV-negative adults with no recent acute infections or vaccinations. CD4+ cells were split into CD45RA+ naive and CD45RA-negative memory subsets. Produced via immunoSEQ multiplex PCR; TCRdb's table is partial and in-frame only. The table has approximately 1.5 million clones, 98% to 99% seen once. The data were taken from a study of shared clonotypes between healthy human individuals. Overall study findings and caveats: Rarefaction showed sorted-subset sequencing was incomplete despite large depth. Donor clonotype sharing was expected to depend on sequencing depth.

Sequencing input: naive CD4+ T cells sorted from blood. Indicated subset: CD45RA+ positively selected. This TCR was sampled from a young man in good health.

The CDR3 sequence: CASSLARAGTDTQYF. DNA for the CDR3: TGCGCCAGCAGCTTGGCCAGGGCGGGCACAGATACGCAGTATTTT. The rearrangement uses TRBV5-1 and TRBJ2-3, with D maybe TRBD1 (5 bases). The CDR3 runs to 15 residues. Germline V CDR1 and CDR2: SGHRS, YFSETQ. Deletions cut 0 bases from V and 1 base from J, with 9 bases between. Full variable domain (remainder filled in from reference TRBV5-1 and TRBJ2-3): KAGVTQTPRYLIKTRGQQVTLSCSPISGHRSVSWYQQTPGQGLQFLFEYFSETQRNKGNFPGRFSGRQFSNSRSEMNVSTLELGDSALYLCASSLARAGTDTQYFGPGTRLTVL.